A single sample is the source of the 20 T cell receptor beta chains below, sequenced in a study of graft-versus-host responses after intestinal transplantation. No antigens are known for them. Sequencing was performed with immunoSEQ multiplex PCR; in TCRdb, only in-frame clones are kept and a portion is missing. The sample consists of some 100,000 clones, roughly 91% of them appearing once. The sample consisted of unstimulated CD8+ T cells sorted from spleen or lymph node cells, taken before transplant. Receptors were obtained from a human donor who was the organ donor for an intestinal transplant.

This clone was counted only a few times. The chain uses TRBV27 and TRBJ1-6, with D perhaps matching TRBD1 (5 bases). The CDR3 contains 15 residues. Germline CDR1 reads MNHEY; CDR2 reads SMNVEV (reference sequence). Between the trimmed V and J ends, which lost 5 bases and 6 bases, there was a span of 14 bases. CDR3 protein: CASSQDPGGNSPLHF. In DNA, the CDR3 is TGTGCCAGCAGTCAAGATCCGGGGGGTAATTCACCCCTCCACTTT.

J is TRBJ1-5 and V is TRBV10-3; D possibly corresponds to TRBD1 (5 bases). The germline V gene has CDR1 ENHRY and CDR2 SYGVKD. The CDR3 length is 15 residues. V gave up 0 bases and J gave up 4 bases, with 10 bases separating them. DNA of the CDR3: TGTGCCATCAGTGAGTCGATGGGGGGGAATCAGCCCCAGCATTTT. Translated, it gives CAISESMGGNQPQHF.

The CDR3 is CASSPGLAGGDEQFF. For the CDR3, the DNA is TGTGCCAGCAGCCCCGGACTAGCGGGAGGCGATGAGCAGTTCTTC. The rearrangement joins TRBV7-9 to TRBJ2-1; 14 bases match TRBD2. Trimming removed 5 bases from V and 8 bases from J; junction bases left unmatched: 5. The CDR3 has 15 amino acids. CDR1 and CDR2 (germline): SEHNR, FQNEAQ (reference sequence).

The chain carries TRBV18 and TRBJ2-4, with 7 bases identical to TRBD2. The germline gives CDR1 KGHSH, CDR2 LQKENI. The ends lost 3 bases at V and 1 base at J; junction bases unmatched: 6. The CDR3 is 16 amino acids. The CDR3: CASSPLPGGAKNIQYF. DNA for the CDR3: TGTGCCAGCTCACCCTTACCCGGGGGGGCCAAAAACATTCAGTACTTC.

V and J are TRBV11-3 and TRBJ2-7; the D gene is possibly TRBD2 (5 bases). V lost 4 bases to trimming and J lost 0 bases, with 10 bases between them. Germline lookup yields CDR1 SGHNT and CDR2 YENEEA. This CDR3 spans 14 amino acids. DNA for the CDR3: TGTGCCAGCAGCTCACGACTAAGCTCCTACGAGCAGTACTTC. Protein: CASSSRLSSYEQYF.

Only one count was recorded for this clone. V is TRBV5-6 and J is TRBJ2-7; 11 bases fit TRBD2. Germline CDR1 SGHDT, CDR2 YYEEEE. CDR3 size: 15 residues. V gave up 4 bases and J gave up 2 bases; unmatched junction bases: 5. In DNA form, the CDR3 reads TGTGCCAGCAGCACGGGGACTAGCGGAACCTACGAGCAGTACTTC. Residues: CASSTGTSGTYEQYF. The full variable domain, in which reference TRBV5-6 and TRBJ2-7 provide the parts outside the CDR3, is DAGVTQSPTHLIKTRGQQVTLRCSPKSGHDTVSWYQQALGQGPQFIFQYYEEEERQRGNFPDRFSGHQFPNYSSELNVNALLLGDSALYLCASSTGTSGTYEQYFGPGTRLTVT.

This sequence joins TRBV7-9 and TRBJ1-2; the match to TRBD1 covers 10 bases. Trimming cost V 4 bases and J 6 bases; bases outside gene matches: 2. Germline CDR1 reads SEHNR; CDR2 reads FQNEAQ (reference sequence). CDR3 length: 13 residues. In nucleotides, the CDR3 is TGTGCCAGCAGCTGGACAGGGGGGGATGGCTACACCTTC. Translated, it gives CASSWTGGDGYTF.

CDR3: CASSAGGAYQPQHF. The CDR3 DNA is TGTGCCAGCAGTGCGGGAGGGGCCTATCAGCCCCAGCATTTT. The chain is built from TRBV6-5 and TRBJ1-5; tentative D call: TRBD1 (5 bases). The CDR3 contains 14 residues. Between the trimmed V and J ends, which lost 5 bases and 5 bases, there was a span of 13 bases. The germline gives CDR1 MNHEY, CDR2 SVGAGI.

This clone was seen a single time. Germline is not matched at one junction end, which may reflect a read error. The chain has TRBV6-6 and TRBJ1-1; D is perhaps TRBD1 (6 bases). Looked up from germline, CDR1 is MNHNY and CDR2 is SVGAGI (reference sequence). The CDR3 is 14 amino acids. The CDR3 here is CASSNRVPDSEVLF. CDR3 nucleotide sequence: TGTGCCAGCAGCAACCGAGTCCCGGACAGCGAGGTACTCTTT.

The genes are TRBV29-1 and TRBJ2-7; D ambiguous. V lost 3 bases to trimming and J lost 9 bases, with 15 bases between them. Germline V CDR1 and CDR2: SQVTM, ANQGSEA. This CDR3 spans 12 amino acids. The DNA of the CDR3 is TGCAGCGTTGAGGGCGCAGGTGGTCTGCAGTACTTC. Translated, it gives CSVEGAGGLQYF.

The chain carries TRBV19 and TRBJ2-1, with 14 bases lining up with TRBD2. Germline CDR1 is LNHDA and CDR2 is SQIVND (reference sequence). The ends lost 7 bases at V and 7 bases at J; junction bases unmatched: 12. This CDR3 is 17 amino acids long. CDR3 region: CASTLTSGLAGANEQFF. The CDR3 nucleotides are TGTGCCAGTACTCTGACCTCGGGACTAGCGGGGGCGAATGAGCAGTTCTTC. The full variable domain, completed using reference TRBV19 and TRBJ2-1, is DGGITQSPKYLFRKEGQNVTLSCEQNLNHDAMYWYRQDPGQGLRLIYYSQIVNDFQKGDIAEGYSVSREKKESFPLTVTSAQKNPTAFYLCASTLTSGLAGANEQFFGPGTRLTVL.

The chain recombines TRBV6-4 with TRBJ1-2; D gene uncertain. This CDR3 is 14 amino acids long. CDR1 and CDR2 (germline): MRHNA, SNTAGT. V gave up 3 bases and J gave up 5 bases, with 13 bases separating them. The CDR3 region is CASSEAPSGYGYTF. The CDR3 DNA reads as TGTGCCAGCAGTGAGGCTCCCTCGGGGTATGGCTACACCTTC.

This rearrangement joins TRBV5-1 to TRBJ1-1; 7 positions agree with TRBD1. CDR3 length: 15 amino acids. V lost 5 bases, J lost 6 bases, and 13 bases stayed unmatched. The germline CDR1 and CDR2 sequences are SGHRS and YFSETQ. CDR3 protein: CASSFRGGEGAEAFF. The CDR3 bases are TGCGCCAGCAGTTTTCGAGGGGGCGAAGGGGCTGAAGCTTTCTTT.

The chain employs TRBV10-2 and TRBJ2-3; 9 nucleotides match TRBD2. This CDR3 is built from 16 residues. Germline V gene data show CDR1 as WSHSY and CDR2 as SAAADI. J lost 4 bases, V lost 0 bases, and 5 bases had no gene match. The CDR3 sequence is CASSESLAGEADTQYF. In DNA form, the CDR3 reads TGCGCCAGCAGTGAGTCGTTAGCGGGGGAGGCAGATACGCAGTATTTT.

The rearrangement uses TRBV11-3 and TRBJ1-5; the match to TRBD1 covers 8 bases. The CDR3 loop spans 16 amino acids. Germline V gives CDR1 SGHNT, CDR2 YENEEA. The V and J ends lost 5 bases and 6 bases, in that order; junction bases with no gene match: 12. Here the CDR3 DNA reads TGTGCCAGCAGCACGCAATCGGACAGGGTCAGTCAGCCCCAGCATTTT. Amino acids: CASSTQSDRVSQPQHF.

J is TRBJ2-5 and V is TRBV9, with D possibly TRBD2 on 5 matching bases. Germline V lookup: CDR1 SGDLS, CDR2 YYNGEE. V gave up 0 bases and J gave up 4 bases, with 10 bases separating them. This CDR3 spans 14 amino acids. CDR3 region: CASSVVEGAETQYF. CDR3 sequence (DNA): TGTGCCAGCAGCGTAGTAGAGGGCGCAGAGACCCAGTACTTC.

This chain joins TRBV6-5 and TRBJ1-1, with a possible D match to TRBD1 (6 bases). V lost 7 bases and J lost 5, with 14 bases in between. Per germline, CDR1 MNHEY and CDR2 SVGAGI. The CDR3 loop spans 13 amino acids. The CDR3 here is CASTLNTGTEAFF. The CDR3 DNA sequence: TGTGCCAGCACCCTTAACACAGGGACTGAAGCTTTCTTT.

V and J are TRBV7-9 and TRBJ1-4; the D is unclear. This CDR3 contains 15 residues. Germline-derived CDR1 and CDR2 are SEHNR and FQNEAQ (reference sequence). The ends were cut back, 5 bases at V and 8 bases at J, with 18 bases in the middle. The CDR3 loop is CASSGPWRGREKLFF. CDR3 coding DNA: TGTGCCAGCAGCGGGCCGTGGCGCGGGCGGGAAAAACTGTTTTTT.

This clone was seen a handful of times. The chain has TRBV7-9 and TRBJ2-7, with TRBD1 matching over 10 bases. With V trimmed by 5 bases and J by 7 bases, 8 bases remained unmatched. CDR1 is SEHNR, CDR2 FQNEAQ, per germline (reference sequence). This CDR3 is 14 amino acids long. The CDR3 nucleotides read TGTGCCAGCAGCGCCGGGACAGGGGTGGGTGAGCAGTACTTC. This encodes CASSAGTGVGEQYF.

V is TRBV5-1 and J is TRBJ2-1, with a tentative D call TRBD2 (6 bases). Trimming removed 6 bases from V and 8 bases from J, with 18 bases in between. Germline-derived CDR1 and CDR2 are SGHRS and YFSETQ. The CDR3 has 14 amino acids. Written as DNA, the CDR3 is TGCGCCAGCACGGGTGGGGGGACGTTGGATGAGCAGTTCTTC. Translated: CASTGGGTLDEQFF.